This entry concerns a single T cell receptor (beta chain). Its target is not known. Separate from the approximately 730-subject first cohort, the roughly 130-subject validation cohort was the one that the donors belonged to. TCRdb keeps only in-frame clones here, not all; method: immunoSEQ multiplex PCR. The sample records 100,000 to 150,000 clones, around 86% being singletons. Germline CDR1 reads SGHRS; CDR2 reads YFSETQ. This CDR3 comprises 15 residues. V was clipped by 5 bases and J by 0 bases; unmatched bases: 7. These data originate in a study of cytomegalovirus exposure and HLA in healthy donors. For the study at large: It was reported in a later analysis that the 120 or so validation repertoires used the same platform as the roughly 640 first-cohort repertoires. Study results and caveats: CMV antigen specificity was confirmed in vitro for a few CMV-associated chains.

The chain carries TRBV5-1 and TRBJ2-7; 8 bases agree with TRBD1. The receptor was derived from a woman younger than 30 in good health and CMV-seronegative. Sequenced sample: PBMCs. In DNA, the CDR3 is TGCGCCAGCAGTCGGTCAGGGGGCGCCTCCTACGAGCAGTACTTC. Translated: CASSRSGGASYEQYF.